The 9 T cell receptor beta chains reported below all come from one sample, sequenced in a study of T cell repertoires in cytomegalovirus infection. TCRdb reanalysed the reads using MiXCR and keeps one entry per CDR3 protein. The profile shows around 78,000 distinct CDR3 sequences, 35% to 45% of them singletons. Their antigen targets remain unknown. The sample was CD8+ T cells from cultured PBMCs, taken from culture after CMV antigen stimulation. Every receptor here comes from a human donor in good health (CMV status not recorded). Some clones in this sample may be carry-over from other donors' samples.

This chain joins TRBV2 and TRBJ1-1; D uncertain. Germline V lookup: CDR1 SNHLY, CDR2 FYNNEI. V gave up 11 bases and J gave up 3 bases, with 13 bases separating them. This CDR3 has 12 residues. CDR3 DNA sequence: TGTGCCGCCAGGCAGGAGTACACTGAAGCTTTCTTT. Translating gives CAARQEYTEAFF.

As to this clonotype: At one boundary the junction diverges from the germline segment, which might be a read error. J is TRBJ2-2 and V is TRBV6-8, with no clear D. Germline lookup yields CDR1 MNHGY and CDR2 SAAAGT. The CDR3 runs to 13 residues. Here the CDR3 reads CASSYSNPGELFF. DNA for the CDR3: TGTGCCAGCAGTTATTCGAACCCCGGGGAGCTGTTTTTT.

The gene calls are TRBV7-8 and TRBJ1-6; D ambiguous. Per germline, CDR1 SGHVS and CDR2 FQNEAQ. V lost 3 bases and J lost 12, with 12 bases in between. This CDR3 spans 13 amino acids. The CDR3 DNA reads as TGTGCCAGCAGCTTCGGGAACGTTGGACCCCTCCACTTT. Translation: CASSFGNVGPLHF.

V gene TRBV29-1 combines with J gene TRBJ2-5; D might be TRBD2 (6 bases). This CDR3 has 16 amino acids. Germline CDR1 SQVTM, CDR2 ANQGSEA. V was shortened by 0 bases and J by 6 bases, with 20 bases between the two germline ends. CDR3 nucleotides: TGCAGCGTTGAAGATCTGCGGCGTGCTGGAGGGAAGACCCAGTACTTC. Amino acid sequence: CSVEDLRRAGGKTQYF. Drawing the rest from reference TRBV29-1 and TRBJ2-5, the complete variable domain is SAVISQKPSRDICQRGTSLTIQCQVDSQVTMMFWYRQQPGQSLTLIATANQGSEATYESGFVIDKFPISRPNLTFSTLTVSNMSPEDSSIYLCSVEDLRRAGGKTQYFGPGTRLLVL.

This clonotype came up a few times. V usage is TRBV7-9 and J usage is TRBJ2-2, with D possibly TRBD2 on 5 matching bases. This CDR3 is 11 amino acids long. Germline V lookup: CDR1 SEHNR, CDR2 FQNEAQ (reference sequence). The germline V and J ends were trimmed by 8 bases and 8 bases, with 9 bases remaining between them. The CDR3 loop is CASLKRGELFF. CDR3 nucleotides: TGTGCCAGCCTCAAGCGGGGGGAGCTGTTTTTT.

V gene TRBV4-1 combines with J gene TRBJ1-2; no reliable D call. Trimming cost V 1 base and J 5 bases, with 17 bases left between them. The CDR3 spans 16 residues. Looked up from germline, CDR1 is MGHRA and CDR2 is YSYEKL. The CDR3 protein is CASSQADGVLGYGYTF. In DNA form, the CDR3 reads TGCGCCAGCAGCCAAGCAGACGGGGTACTGGGGTATGGCTACACCTTC.

The genes are TRBV14 and TRBJ2-5, with 8 bases aligning to TRBD1. The CDR3 is 16 amino acids. Germline V gene data show CDR1 as SGHDN and CDR2 as FVKESK. The V and J ends lost 0 bases and 5 bases, in that order; junction bases with no gene match: 8. The CDR3 reads CASSQDVAGGLETQYF. The CDR3 nucleotides are TGTGCCAGCAGCCAAGATGTCGCAGGGGGCTTGGAGACCCAGTACTTC. The full variable domain, completed using reference TRBV14 and TRBJ2-5, is EAGVTQFPSHSVIEKGQTVTLRCDPISGHDNLYWYRRVMGKEIKFLLHFVKESKQDESGMPNNRFLAERTGGTYSTLKVQPAELEDSGVYFCASSQDVAGGLETQYFGPGTRLLVL.

This clonotype was counted between two and nine times. The chain has TRBV7-8 and TRBJ2-7, with a possible D match to TRBD2 (5 bases). Germline V lookup: CDR1 SGHVS, CDR2 FQNEAQ. Trimming took 2 bases from V and 5 from J, leaving 13 bases between them. This CDR3 is 14 amino acids long. The CDR3 DNA is TGTGCCAGCAGCTTACTAGCAAAGTACGACGAGCAGTACTTC. Translating it yields CASSLLAKYDEQYF.

This clonotype was seen only a few times. J is TRBJ1-5 and V is TRBV6-1; D might be TRBD1 (6 bases). The CDR3 is made up of 16 amino acids. Per germline, CDR1 MNHNS and CDR2 SASEGT. Trimming cost V 6 bases and J 3 bases, with 18 bases left between them. The CDR3 nucleotides read TGTGCCAGCAGCGCAGGGGTGGGGGACCTCAATCAGCCCCAGCATTTT. It yields the protein CASSAGVGDLNQPQHF.